These 28 T cell receptor beta chains originate from one sample sequenced in a study of technical replicates of blood from a handful of donors. Sequencing was performed with immunoSEQ multiplex PCR; in TCRdb, only in-frame clones are kept and a portion is missing. The sample lists 95,000 or so clones; 85% to 95% were seen once. Input material: T cells isolated from PBMCs. Source of these receptors: a human donor in good health.

This chain links TRBV28 with TRBJ2-1; weak D call: TRBD1 (5 bases). The CDR3 covers 16 residues. Germline V CDR1 and CDR2: MDHEN, SYDVKM. V was pared by 4 bases and J by 9 bases, with 22 bases between. DNA for the CDR3: TGTGCCAGCAGTTCGAACCGTGACAGCGCCCTAGGTGAGCAGTTCTTC. Translating it yields CASSSNRDSALGEQFF.

This chain connects TRBV2 to TRBJ1-3; D is possibly TRBD1 (6 bases). The germline gives CDR1 SNHLY, CDR2 FYNNEI. CDR3 length equals 17 residues. Trimming took 7 bases from V and 0 from J, leaving 19 bases between them. CDR3 sequence reads: CASTMGAAEFSGNTIYF. DNA for the CDR3: TGTGCCAGCACCATGGGGGCAGCCGAATTCTCTGGAAACACCATATATTTT.

The V call is TRBV7-9, the J call TRBJ2-5; D perhaps matches TRBD1 (6 bases). The CDR3 totals 15 residues. CDR1 is SEHNR and CDR2 is FQNEAQ in the germline V gene (reference sequence). The V end was cut by 5 bases, the J end by 4 bases, with 17 bases between. The CDR3 loop is CASSQPQGTVETQYF. The CDR3 DNA follows: TGTGCCAGCAGCCAGCCCCAGGGGACGGTAGAGACCCAGTACTTC.

This chain links TRBV27 with TRBJ2-1, with TRBD1 identical over 8 bases. This CDR3 has 17 amino acids. From germline, CDR1 is MNHEY and CDR2 SMNVEV (reference sequence). V lost 3 bases and J lost 3; bases outside the gene matches: 10. CDR3 residues: CASSFSTGEVSYNEQFF. In nucleotides, the CDR3 is TGTGCCAGCAGTTTTTCGACAGGGGAGGTTAGCTACAATGAGCAGTTCTTC.

V usage is TRBV29-1 and J usage is TRBJ1-5; D may be TRBD1 (6 bases). Germline V gene data show CDR1 as SQVTM and CDR2 as ANQGSEA. This CDR3 is 13 amino acids long. Between the trimmed V and J ends, which lost 4 bases and 6 bases, there was a span of 13 bases. As DNA, the CDR3 is TGCAGCGTTGCGGGGGGCGCGGGTCAGCCCCAGCATTTT. Translation gives CSVAGGAGQPQHF.

This clone has a single count. The chain joins TRBV7-7 to TRBJ2-7, with 7 bases matching TRBD1. V was pared by 5 bases and J by 2 bases, with 6 bases of the junction left unmatched. Germline V gene sequence: CDR1 SSHAT, CDR2 FNYEAQ (reference sequence). CDR3 size: 14 residues. The CDR3 reads CASSHGTEPYEQYF. The DNA of the CDR3 is TGTGCCAGCAGCCATGGGACAGAACCCTACGAGCAGTACTTC.

The chain joins TRBV25-1 to TRBJ1-5, with D unresolved. CDR1 and CDR2 from the germline V gene are MGHDK and SYGVNS. This CDR3 comprises 12 residues. Trimming took 3 bases from V and 5 from J, leaving 5 bases between them. In DNA, the CDR3 is TGTGCCAGCAGTGAGGGCCATCAGCCCCAGCATTTT. Protein sequence: CASSEGHQPQHF.

This chain links TRBV4-1 with TRBJ2-5; TRBD2 agrees at 11 bases. V was clipped by 3 bases and J by 1 base; unmatched bases: 7. The germline gives CDR1 MGHRA, CDR2 YSYEKL. The CDR3 totals 17 residues. The chain's CDR3 is CASSQALAGGTQETQYF. CDR3 bases: TGCGCCAGCAGCCAGGCTCTAGCGGGAGGTACCCAAGAGACCCAGTACTTC.

The V call is TRBV18, the J call TRBJ2-1, with 14 bases lining up with TRBD2. Germline lookup yields CDR1 KGHSH and CDR2 LQKENI. CDR3 length: 16 amino acids. J lost 8 bases, V lost 4 bases, and 7 bases had no gene match. The chain's CDR3 is CASSLPGLAGVDEQFF. The CDR3 coding sequence is TGTGCCAGCTCACTCCCGGGACTAGCGGGAGTTGATGAGCAGTTCTTC.

The V gene is TRBV19, the J gene TRBJ2-2; 11 positions match TRBD2. This CDR3 has 17 amino acids. Losses at the gene ends were 0 bases for V and 5 bases for J; bases not matched to a gene: 5. CDR1 is LNHDA and CDR2 is SQIVND in the germline V gene (reference sequence). This chain's CDR3 is CASSIDLLAGETGELFF. CDR3 coding DNA: TGTGCCAGTAGTATAGATCTACTAGCGGGAGAGACCGGGGAGCTGTTTTTT. Filled out from reference TRBV19 and TRBJ2-2, the complete variable domain reads DGGITQSPKYLFRKEGQNVTLSCEQNLNHDAMYWYRQDPGQGLRLIYYSQIVNDFQKGDIAEGYSVSREKKESFPLTVTSAQKNPTAFYLCASSIDLLAGETGELFFGEGSRLTVL.

The V gene is TRBV4-3, the J gene TRBJ1-3; TRBD1 might be the D (5 bases). Germline lookup yields CDR1 LGHNA and CDR2 YSLEER. With 3 bases removed from V and 8 bases from J, the gap between germline ends came to 8 bases. The CDR3 sequence is 12 residues long. The CDR3, as DNA: TGCGCCAGCAGCCACATACAGGACACCATATATTTT. Translation: CASSHIQDTIYF.

V usage is TRBV29-1 and J usage is TRBJ2-7, with D possibly being TRBD2 (6 bases). With 7 bases removed from V and 5 bases from J, the gap between germline ends came to 21 bases. Germline V gene lookup returns CDR1 SQVTM and CDR2 ANQGSEA. The CDR3 has 14 amino acids. This CDR3 reads CSAGEPGAKDEQYF. CDR3 DNA: TGCAGCGCTGGAGAGCCGGGAGCAAAGGACGAGCAGTACTTC.

This chain connects TRBV9 to TRBJ2-7, with 8 bases identical to TRBD2. J was trimmed by 4 bases and V by 4 bases; bases with no gene match: 4. The CDR3 has 13 residues. Germline values: CDR1 SGDLS, CDR2 YYNGEE. CDR3: CASSIRGGYEQYF. The CDR3 DNA is TGTGCCAGCAGCATCCGGGGGGGATACGAGCAGTACTTC. Supplemented by reference TRBV9 and TRBJ2-7, the full variable domain reads DSGVTQTPKHLITATGQRVTLRCSPRSGDLSVYWYQQSLDQGLQFLIQYYNGEERAKGNILERFSAQQFPDLHSELNLSSLELGDSALYFCASSIRGGYEQYFGPGTRLTVT.

CDR3 bases: TGTGCCAGTAGCACCGCGGGCAACACTGAAGCTTTCTTT. Its protein product is CASSTAGNTEAFF. The rearrangement uses TRBV19 and TRBJ1-1; the D is unclear. Germline CDR1 and CDR2: LNHDA and SQIVND (reference sequence). Trimming shortened V by 6 bases and J by 2 bases, and 10 bases separated the two germline ends. The CDR3 totals 13 residues.

CDR3 nucleotide sequence: TGCAGCGTTGTTACCGGGACACCCTACGAGCAGTACTTC. Its protein is CSVVTGTPYEQYF. The genes are TRBV29-1 and TRBJ2-7, with D perhaps matching TRBD1 (6 bases). The germline gives CDR1 SQVTM, CDR2 ANQGSEA. CDR3 size: 13 residues. The V end lost 4 bases, the J end lost 2 bases, and 12 bases lay between the germline ends.

This clone has only one observation. The genes are TRBV6-5 and TRBJ2-7, with D uncertain. Germline assignment: CDR1 MNHEY and CDR2 SVGAGI. Trimming pared 4 bases from V and 1 base from J, leaving 8 bases between. The CDR3 covers 13 residues. The CDR3 DNA is TGTGCCAGCAGTTCAGGTCGTTCCTACGAGCAGTACTTC. Residues: CASSSGRSYEQYF.

J is TRBJ1-5 and V is TRBV28, with TRBD1 identical over 8 bases. With 6 bases clipped from V and 5 bases from J, the junction kept 9 bases outside the gene matches. The germline V gene encodes CDR1 MDHEN and CDR2 SYDVKM. This CDR3 is 15 amino acids long. CDR3 sequence reads: CASRREDRAHQPQHF. The CDR3 DNA is TGTGCCAGCAGGCGAGAGGACAGGGCCCATCAGCCCCAGCATTTT.

For the CDR3, the DNA is TGTGCCAGCAGTCCTGCCGGGGGTACGCAGTATTTT. Residues: CASSPAGGTQYF. The chain is built from TRBV27 and TRBJ2-3, with a tentative D call TRBD2 (6 bases). This CDR3 comprises 12 residues. Germline lookup yields CDR1 MNHEY and CDR2 SMNVEV (reference sequence). The V end lost 5 bases, the J end lost 8 bases, and 11 bases lay between the germline ends.

The J gene is TRBJ1-1, the V gene TRBV19; unclear D gene. V gave up 3 bases and J gave up 0 bases, with 5 bases separating them. This CDR3 has 13 residues. CDR1 and CDR2 from the germline V gene are LNHDA and SQIVND (reference sequence). CDR3 in DNA: TGTGCCAGTAGTATTAATCTGAACACTGAAGCTTTCTTT. It codes for CASSINLNTEAFF.

V is TRBV5-4 and J is TRBJ1-1; D unresolved. Trimming took off 5 bases at V and 4 bases at J, with 15 bases between the two ends. This CDR3 contains 14 residues. Per the germline V gene, CDR1 is SGHNT and CDR2 is YYREEE (reference sequence). This CDR3 reads CASSLINRVTEAFF. As DNA, the CDR3 is TGTGCCAGCAGTTTGATAAACCGGGTCACTGAAGCTTTCTTT.

This rearrangement joins TRBV7-9 to TRBJ2-7, with 9 nucleotides matching TRBD1. The CDR3 spans 14 residues. CDR1 is SEHNR and CDR2 is FQNEAQ in the germline V gene (reference sequence). V dropped 2 bases and J dropped 6; count of bases not matched to a gene: 5. The CDR3 loop is CASSLRTGESEQYF. For the CDR3, the DNA is TGTGCCAGCAGCTTAAGGACAGGGGAGTCCGAGCAGTACTTC. Complete variable domain (other parts from reference TRBV7-9 and TRBJ2-7): DTGVSQNPRHKITKRGQNVTFRCDPISEHNRLYWYRQTLGQGPEFLTYFQNEAQLEKSRLLSDRFSAERPKGSFSTLEIQRTEQGDSAMYLCASSLRTGESEQYFGPGTRLTVT.

This CDR3 reads CASRSWDIRNTIYF. Here the CDR3 DNA reads TGTGCCAGTAGATCGTGGGACATTAGGAACACCATATATTTT. This sequence joins TRBV19 and TRBJ1-3; TRBD1 is a possible D gene (6 bases). This CDR3 is built from 14 residues. V shed 6 bases and J shed 7 bases, with 16 bases lying between them. CDR1 is LNHDA and CDR2 is SQIVND in the germline V gene (reference sequence).

The V call is TRBV19, the J call TRBJ1-2, with D unresolved. The length of the CDR3 is 17 residues. The ends were cut back, 3 bases at V and 3 bases at J, with 20 bases in the middle. CDR1 is LNHDA, CDR2 SQIVND, per germline (reference sequence). The CDR3 sequence: CASSIDLEGDLHYGYTF. Written as DNA, the CDR3 is TGTGCCAGTAGTATCGACCTTGAGGGAGATCTGCACTATGGCTACACCTTC.

J is TRBJ2-1 and V is TRBV7-9, with 7 bases lining up with TRBD1. J gave up 3 bases and V 5 bases, and 7 bases lay outside the gene matches. Germline CDR1 reads SEHNR; CDR2 reads FQNEAQ (reference sequence). The length of the CDR3 is 15 residues. The CDR3 loop is CASSPRQGHYNEQFF. The CDR3, as DNA: TGTGCCAGCAGCCCGAGACAGGGCCACTACAATGAGCAGTTCTTC.

The chain recombines TRBV9 with TRBJ1-5, with D tentatively TRBD1 (6 bases). Trimming removed 3 bases from V and 0 bases from J, with 7 bases in between. Germline loops: CDR1 SGDLS, CDR2 YYNGEE. The CDR3 covers 14 residues. The CDR3 DNA follows: TGTGCCAGCAGCGGACAGGCTAGCAATCAGCCCCAGCATTTT. As protein: CASSGQASNQPQHF. Using reference TRBV9 and TRBJ1-5 for the parts outside the CDR3, the full variable domain is DSGVTQTPKHLITATGQRVTLRCSPRSGDLSVYWYQQSLDQGLQFLIQYYNGEERAKGNILERFSAQQFPDLHSELNLSSLELGDSALYFCASSGQASNQPQHFGDGTRLSIL.

The V call is TRBV6-5, the J call TRBJ1-3; TRBD1 matches at 9 bases. J lost 4 bases, V lost 2 bases, and 0 bases had no gene match. The CDR3 runs 14 residues. CDR1 MNHEY and CDR2 SVGAGI come from the germline V gene. The CDR3 spells CASSYGTGGNTIYF. CDR3 coding DNA: TGTGCCAGCAGTTACGGGACAGGGGGAAACACCATATATTTT.

This clone was seen just once. The V and J genes are TRBV19 and TRBJ2-1; 11 bases align to TRBD2. V lost 10 bases, J lost 3 bases, and 23 bases stayed unmatched. The CDR3 extends over 20 amino acids. The germline V gene encodes CDR1 LNHDA and CDR2 SQIVND (reference sequence). CDR3 protein: CATHSFPSGRSVGGYNEQFF. In DNA form, the CDR3 reads TGTGCCACCCACTCCTTTCCTAGCGGGAGGTCCGTTGGGGGCTACAATGAGCAGTTCTTC.

This chain connects TRBV29-1 to TRBJ2-2; maybe TRBD2 (5 bases). Trimming removed 2 bases at V and 1 base at J, with 11 bases between. The germline V gene has CDR1 SQVTM and CDR2 ANQGSEA. The CDR3 sequence is 15 residues long. The CDR3 region has the DNA TGCAGCGTTGAATCGGGGTCTTTGAACACCGGGGAGCTGTTTTTT. Translation: CSVESGSLNTGELFF.